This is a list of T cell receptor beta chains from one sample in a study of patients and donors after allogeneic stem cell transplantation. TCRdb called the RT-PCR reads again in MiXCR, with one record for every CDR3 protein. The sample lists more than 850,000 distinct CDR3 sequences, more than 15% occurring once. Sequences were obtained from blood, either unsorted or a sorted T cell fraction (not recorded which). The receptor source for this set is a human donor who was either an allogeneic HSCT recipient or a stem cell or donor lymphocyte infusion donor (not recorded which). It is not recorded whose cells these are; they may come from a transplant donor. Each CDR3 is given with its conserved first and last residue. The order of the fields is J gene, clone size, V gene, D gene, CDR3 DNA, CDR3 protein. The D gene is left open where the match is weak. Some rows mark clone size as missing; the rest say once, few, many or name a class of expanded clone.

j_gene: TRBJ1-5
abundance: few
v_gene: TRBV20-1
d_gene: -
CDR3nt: TGCAGTGCTAGAGATCGGTCAGACATCAATCAGCCCCAGCATTTT
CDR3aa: CSARDRSDINQPQHF

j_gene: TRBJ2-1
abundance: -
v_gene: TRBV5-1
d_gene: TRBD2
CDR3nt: TGCGCCAGCAGCCCCACCACTAGCGGGAGTCTTAGCGCCTACAATGAGCAGTTCTTC
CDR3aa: CASSPTTSGSLSAYNEQFF

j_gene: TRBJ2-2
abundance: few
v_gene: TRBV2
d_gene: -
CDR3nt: TGTGCCAGCAGTGGTGAGGAGGCCGGGGAGCTGTTTTTT
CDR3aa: CASSGEEAGELFF

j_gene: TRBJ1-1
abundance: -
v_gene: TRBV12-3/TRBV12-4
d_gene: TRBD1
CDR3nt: TGTGCCAGCAAATTACAGGGGACTAACACTGAAGCTTTCTTT
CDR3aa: CASKLQGTNTEAFF

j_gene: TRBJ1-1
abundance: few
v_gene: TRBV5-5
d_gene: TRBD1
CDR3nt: TGTGCCAGCAGCTTGAGACAGGGGCCTGAAGCTTTCTTT
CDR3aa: CASSLRQGPEAFF

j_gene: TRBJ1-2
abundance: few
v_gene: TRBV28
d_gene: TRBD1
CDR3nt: TGTGCCAGCAGTTTATCTGGACAGGCCCCGAACACCTTC
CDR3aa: CASSLSGQAPNTF

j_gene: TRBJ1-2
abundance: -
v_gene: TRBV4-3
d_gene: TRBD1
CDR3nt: TGCGCCAGCAGCCCGCCGACAGGGTCCCCAGAATACTATGGCTACACCTTC
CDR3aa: CASSPPTGSPEYYGYTF

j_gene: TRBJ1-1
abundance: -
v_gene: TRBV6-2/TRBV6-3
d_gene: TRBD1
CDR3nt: TGTGCCAGCAGAAGGACAGGGTACGGGTACACTGAAGCTTTCTTT
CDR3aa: CASRRTGYGYTEAFF

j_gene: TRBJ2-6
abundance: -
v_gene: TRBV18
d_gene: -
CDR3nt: TGTGCCAGCTCACCTAAAGCCGGCACCTCTGGGGCCAACGTCCTGACTTTC
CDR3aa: CASSPKAGTSGANVLTF

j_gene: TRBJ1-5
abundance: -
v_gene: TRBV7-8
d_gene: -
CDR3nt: TGTGCCAGCAGCTTACGGGCGGGGGCTAGACAGCCCCAGCATTTT
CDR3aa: CASSLRAGARQPQHF

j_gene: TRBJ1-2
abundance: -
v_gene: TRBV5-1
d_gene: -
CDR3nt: TGCGCCAGCAGCCCAGGGGAGGGGATTAACTATGGCTACACCTTC
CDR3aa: CASSPGEGINYGYTF

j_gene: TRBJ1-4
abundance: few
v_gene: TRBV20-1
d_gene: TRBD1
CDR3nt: TGCAGTGCTAGCTCTAGTCAGGGGGCGCGAAATGAAAAACTGTTTTTT
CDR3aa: CSASSSQGARNEKLFF

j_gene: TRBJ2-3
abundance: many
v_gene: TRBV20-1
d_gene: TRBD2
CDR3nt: TGCAGTGCCATAGAGGGGACTAGCGGGAGTACAGATACGCAGTATTTT
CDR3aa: CSAIEGTSGSTDTQYF

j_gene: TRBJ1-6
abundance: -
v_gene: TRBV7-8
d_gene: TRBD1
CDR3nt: TGTGCCAGCTCCCGGACAGGCGCGGTGGATAATTCACCCCTCCACTTT
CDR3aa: CASSRTGAVDNSPLHF

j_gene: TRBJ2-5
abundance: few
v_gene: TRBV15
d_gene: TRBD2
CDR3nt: TGTGCCACCAGCAGAGATCGCGGGGGGGTGTATGAGACCCAGTACTTC
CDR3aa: CATSRDRGGVYETQYF

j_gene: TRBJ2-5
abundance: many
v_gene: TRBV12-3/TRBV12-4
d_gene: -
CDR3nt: TGTGCCAGCAGTTTCCGGCGGGAGACCCAGTACTTC
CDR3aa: CASSFRRETQYF

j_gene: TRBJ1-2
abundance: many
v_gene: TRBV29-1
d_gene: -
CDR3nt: TGCAGCGTTGAAACAGAGTCTGGCTACACCTTC
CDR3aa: CSVETESGYTF

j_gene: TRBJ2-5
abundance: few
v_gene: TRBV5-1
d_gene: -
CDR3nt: TGCGCCAGCAGCTTGGAGGCGACCCTCCGGTACTTC
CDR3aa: CASSLEATLRYF

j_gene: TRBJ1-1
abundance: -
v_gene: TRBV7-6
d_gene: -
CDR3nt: TGTGCCAGCAGCTTCGGGGGGTCCAGGCAAGCTTTCTTT
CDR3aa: CASSFGGSRQAFF

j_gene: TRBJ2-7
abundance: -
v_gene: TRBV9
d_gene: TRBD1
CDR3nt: TGTGCCAGCAGCGTAGACCCCGGGACAGCCATAGTTGAGCAGTACTTC
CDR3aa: CASSVDPGTAIVEQYF

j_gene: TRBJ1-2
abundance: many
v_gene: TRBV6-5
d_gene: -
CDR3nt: TGTGCCAGCAGTTACTCGGGAGACTATGGCTACACCTTC
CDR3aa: CASSYSGDYGYTF

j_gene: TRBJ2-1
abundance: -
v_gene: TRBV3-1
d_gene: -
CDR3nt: TGTGCCAGCAGCCGCTACTCGGGTCATACCTACAATGAGCAGTTCTTC
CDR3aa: CASSRYSGHTYNEQFF

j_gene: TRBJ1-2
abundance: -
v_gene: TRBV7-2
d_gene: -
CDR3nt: TGTGCCAGCAGCTGGAAGGTATTGGGGGGCGATGGCTACACCTTC
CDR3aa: CASSWKVLGGDGYTF

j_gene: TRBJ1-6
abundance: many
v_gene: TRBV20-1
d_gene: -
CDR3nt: TGCAGTGCTAGGGGGGGCTATAATTCACCCCTCCACTTT
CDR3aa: CSARGGYNSPLHF

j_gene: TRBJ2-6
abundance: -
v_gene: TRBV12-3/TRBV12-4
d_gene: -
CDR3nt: TGTGCCAGCCGGGACGGGGATTCTGGGGCCAACGTCCTGACTTTC
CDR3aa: CASRDGDSGANVLTF

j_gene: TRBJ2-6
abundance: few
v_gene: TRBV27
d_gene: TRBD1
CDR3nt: TGTGCCAGCAGTTGGGTGGGGTTGACAGGGACCAACGTCCTGACTTTC
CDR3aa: CASSWVGLTGTNVLTF

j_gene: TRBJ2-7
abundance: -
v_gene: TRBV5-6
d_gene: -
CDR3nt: TGTGCCAGCAGCTTAGTAGGCAGGGACCACGAGCAGTACTTC
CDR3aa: CASSLVGRDHEQYF

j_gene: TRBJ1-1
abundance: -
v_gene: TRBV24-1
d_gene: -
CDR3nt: TGTGCCACCAGTGATGGACTAGGAGCTTTCTTT
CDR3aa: CATSDGLGAFF

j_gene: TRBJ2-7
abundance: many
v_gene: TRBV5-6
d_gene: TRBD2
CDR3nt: TGTGCCAGCAGTCTTCCGGGAGGGGACGAGCAGTACTTC
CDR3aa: CASSLPGGDEQYF

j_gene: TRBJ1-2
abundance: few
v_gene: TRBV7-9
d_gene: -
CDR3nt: TGTGCCAGCAGCTTTAGTGGGGCAGACCTTACTGGCTACACCTTC
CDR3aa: CASSFSGADLTGYTF

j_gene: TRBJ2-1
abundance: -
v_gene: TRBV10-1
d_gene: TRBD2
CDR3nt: TGCGCCAGCAGCCCGACTAGCGGGAGAATGGGTGAGCAGTTCTTC
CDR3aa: CASSPTSGRMGEQFF

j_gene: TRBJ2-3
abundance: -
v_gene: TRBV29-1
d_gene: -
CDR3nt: TGCAGCGAAGCAACAGGGAGGGATACGCAGTATTTT
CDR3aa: CSEATGRDTQYF

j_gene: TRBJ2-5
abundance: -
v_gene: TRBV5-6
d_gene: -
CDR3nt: TGTGCCAGCAGCTCCTACTCCGGGAGTCTAGAGACCCAGTACTTC
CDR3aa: CASSSYSGSLETQYF

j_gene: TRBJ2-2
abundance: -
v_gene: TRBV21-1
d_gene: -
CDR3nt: TGTGCCAGCAGCAAATTACGGGTGACAGGGTCGAGCACCGGGGAGCTGTTTTTT
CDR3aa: CASSKLRVTGSSTGELFF

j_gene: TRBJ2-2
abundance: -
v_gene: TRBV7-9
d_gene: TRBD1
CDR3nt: TGTGCCAGCAGCCCTTGGACAGGGAAGGACTCCGGGGAGCTGTTTTTT
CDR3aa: CASSPWTGKDSGELFF

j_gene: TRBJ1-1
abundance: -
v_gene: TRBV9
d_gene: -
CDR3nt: TGTGCCAGCAGCCCTAGCGACCAGCCTTCTATGAACACTGAAGCTTTCTTT
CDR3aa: CASSPSDQPSMNTEAFF

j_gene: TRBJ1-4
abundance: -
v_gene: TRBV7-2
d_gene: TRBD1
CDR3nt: TGTGCCAGCAGCTTAAGGACAGGGTCATTGGGTAATGAAAAACTGTTTTTT
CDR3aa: CASSLRTGSLGNEKLFF

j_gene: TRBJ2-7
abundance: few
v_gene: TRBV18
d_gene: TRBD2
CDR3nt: TGTGCCAGCTCCTACACCGGGGGGTTCGAGCAGTACTTC
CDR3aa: CASSYTGGFEQYF

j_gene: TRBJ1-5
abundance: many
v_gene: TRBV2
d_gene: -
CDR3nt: TGTGCCAGCAGTGATTCCGGCCGGAGCAATCAGCCCCAGCATTTT
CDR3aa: CASSDSGRSNQPQHF

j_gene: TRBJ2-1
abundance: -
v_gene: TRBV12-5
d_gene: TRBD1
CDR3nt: TGTGCTAGTGGCCGGGACAGGGGGGGATACAATGAGCAGTTCTTC
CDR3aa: CASGRDRGGYNEQFF

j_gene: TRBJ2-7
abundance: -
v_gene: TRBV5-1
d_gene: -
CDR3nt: TGCGCCAGCAGCTCTCGCCAGGGAAATAAGCAGTACTTC
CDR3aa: CASSSRQGNKQYF

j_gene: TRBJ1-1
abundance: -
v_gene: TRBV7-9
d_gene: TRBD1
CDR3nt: TGTGCCAGCAGCTTAGGGACAGGGTCCGGTGAAGCTTTCTTT
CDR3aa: CASSLGTGSGEAFF

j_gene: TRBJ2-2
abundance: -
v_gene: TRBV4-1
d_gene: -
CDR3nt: TGCGCCAGCAGCCAAGATAGCACAGGATCGAACACCGGGGAGCTGTTTTTT
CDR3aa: CASSQDSTGSNTGELFF

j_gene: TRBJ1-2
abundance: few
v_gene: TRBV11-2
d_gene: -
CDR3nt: TGTGCCAGCAGCCCTCGCCCCCCGCTTGGCTACACCTTC
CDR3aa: CASSPRPPLGYTF

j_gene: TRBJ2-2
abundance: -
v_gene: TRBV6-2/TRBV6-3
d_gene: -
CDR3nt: TGTGCCAGCAGATTAGAGCTTGTCGGGGAGCTGTTTTTT
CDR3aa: CASRLELVGELFF

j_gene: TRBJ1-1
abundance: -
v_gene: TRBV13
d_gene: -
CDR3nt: TGTGCCAGCAGCTTAACAGACACCTCTAACACTGAAGCTTTCTTT
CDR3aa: CASSLTDTSNTEAFF